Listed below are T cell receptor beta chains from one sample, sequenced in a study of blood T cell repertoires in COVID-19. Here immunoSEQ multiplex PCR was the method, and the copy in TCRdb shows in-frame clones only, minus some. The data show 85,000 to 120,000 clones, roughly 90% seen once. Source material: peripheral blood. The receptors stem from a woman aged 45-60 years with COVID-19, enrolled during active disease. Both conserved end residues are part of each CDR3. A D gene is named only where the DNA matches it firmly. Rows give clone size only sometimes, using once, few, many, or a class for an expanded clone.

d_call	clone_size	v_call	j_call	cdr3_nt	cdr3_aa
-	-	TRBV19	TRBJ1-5	TGTGCCAGTAGTATGATTTCCGCAGGGTATAGCAATCAGCCCCAGCATTTT	CASSMISAGYSNQPQHF
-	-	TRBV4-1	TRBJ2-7	TGCGCCAGCAGCCAAGATGCGGACTCCCACGAGCAGTACTTC	CASSQDADSHEQYF
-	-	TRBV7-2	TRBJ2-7	TGTGCCAGCAGCTTAGCGGAGTCCTACGAGCAGTACTTC	CASSLAESYEQYF
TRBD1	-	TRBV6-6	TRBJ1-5	TGTGCCAGCAGCCGACAGGGGACGGGCAATCAGCCCCAGCATTTT	CASSRQGTGNQPQHF
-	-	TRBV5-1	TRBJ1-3	TGCGCCAGCAGCTTTACAGGGTACGGAAACACCATATATTTT	CASSFTGYGNTIYF
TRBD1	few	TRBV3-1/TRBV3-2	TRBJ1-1	TGTGCCAGCACCGGGGGACCAGGGGGCCGGATGAACACTGAAGCTTTCTTT	CASTGGPGGRMNTEAFF
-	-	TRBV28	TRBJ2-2	TGTGCCAGCAGTTTAAAAGATAGGAGCGGGGAGCTGTTTTTT	CASSLKDRSGELFF
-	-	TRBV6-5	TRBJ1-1	TGTGCCAGCAAGGGGGTCGGCACTGAAGCTTTCTTT	CASKGVGTEAFF
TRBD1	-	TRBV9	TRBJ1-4	TGTGCCAGCAGCCCCCGACAGGGCGCGGCTAATGAAAAACTGTTTTTT	CASSPRQGAANEKLFF
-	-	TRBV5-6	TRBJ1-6	TGTGCCAGCAGCTTGGAGAGCGTGAGCTCCTATAATTCACCCCTCCACTTT	CASSLESVSSYNSPLHF
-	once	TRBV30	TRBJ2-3	TGTGCCTGGAGGGGTTACAGGGCTAGCACAGATACGCAGTATTTT	CAWRGYRASTDTQYF
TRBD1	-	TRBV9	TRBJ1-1	TGTGCCAGCAGCGAGGGACAGGCCCAAGAAGCTTTCTTT	CASSEGQAQEAFF
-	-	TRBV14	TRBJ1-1	TGTGCCAGCAGCCGGCGGGGGTGGAACACTGAAGCTTTCTTT	CASSRRGWNTEAFF
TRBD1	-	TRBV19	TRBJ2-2	TGTGCCAGTAGGACAGGGTTTTACACCGGGGAGCTGTTTTTT	CASRTGFYTGELFF
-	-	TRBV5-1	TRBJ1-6	TGCGCCAGCAGCTTGGCGGCAGGGTATAATTCACCCCTCCACTTT	CASSLAAGYNSPLHF
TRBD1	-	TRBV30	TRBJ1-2	TGTGCCTGGAGTGTAGAGGACAGGGGCAGTTATGGCTACACCTTC	CAWSVEDRGSYGYTF
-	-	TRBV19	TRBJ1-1	TGTGCCAGTAGCCCCAACAGGCTTATGAACACTGAAGCTTTCTTT	CASSPNRLMNTEAFF
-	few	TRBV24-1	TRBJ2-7	TGTGCCACCAGACCCCGGGACATCTCCTACGAGCAGTACTTC	CATRPRDISYEQYF
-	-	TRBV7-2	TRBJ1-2	TGTGCCAGCAGCTTAGAGGTCGGGAACTATGGCTACACCTTC	CASSLEVGNYGYTF
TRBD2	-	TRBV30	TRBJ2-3	TGTGCCTGGAGTGTTAGCGGGGCTAGCACAGATACGCAGTATTTT	CAWSVSGASTDTQYF
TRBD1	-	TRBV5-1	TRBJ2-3	TGCGCCAGCAGCCTCCAGAGCGTGGACAGGACAGATACGCAGTATTTT	CASSLQSVDRTDTQYF
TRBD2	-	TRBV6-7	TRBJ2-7	TGTGCCAGCAGCGAATCCGGCGGGACTAGTTATTACGAGCAGTACTTC	CASSESGGTSYYEQYF